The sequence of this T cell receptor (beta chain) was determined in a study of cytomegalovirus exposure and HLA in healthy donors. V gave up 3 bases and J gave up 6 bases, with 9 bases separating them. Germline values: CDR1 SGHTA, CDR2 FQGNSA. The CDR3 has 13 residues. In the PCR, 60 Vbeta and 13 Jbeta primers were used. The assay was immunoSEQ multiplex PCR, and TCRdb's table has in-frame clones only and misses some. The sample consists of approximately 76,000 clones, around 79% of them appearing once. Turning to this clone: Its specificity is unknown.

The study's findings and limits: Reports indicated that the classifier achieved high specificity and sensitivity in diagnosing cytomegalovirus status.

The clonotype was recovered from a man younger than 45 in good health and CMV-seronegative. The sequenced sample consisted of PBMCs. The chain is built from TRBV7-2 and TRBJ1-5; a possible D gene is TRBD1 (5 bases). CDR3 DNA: TGTGCCAGCAGCTTGGGGGGAAGTCAGCCCCAGCATTTT. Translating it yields CASSLGGSQPQHF.